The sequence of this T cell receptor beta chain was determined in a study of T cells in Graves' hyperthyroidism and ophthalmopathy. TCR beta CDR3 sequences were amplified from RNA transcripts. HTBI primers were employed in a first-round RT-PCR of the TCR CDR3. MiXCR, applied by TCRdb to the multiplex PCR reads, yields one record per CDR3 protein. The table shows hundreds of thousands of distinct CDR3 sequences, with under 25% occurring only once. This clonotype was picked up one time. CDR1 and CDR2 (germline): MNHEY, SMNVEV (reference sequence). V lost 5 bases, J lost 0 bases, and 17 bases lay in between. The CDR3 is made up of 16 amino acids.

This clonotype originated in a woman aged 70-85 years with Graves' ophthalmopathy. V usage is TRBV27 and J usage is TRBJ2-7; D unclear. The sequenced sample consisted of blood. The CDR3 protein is CASSPLVNASSYEQYF. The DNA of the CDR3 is TGTGCCAGCAGTCCGTTGGTCAATGCATCCTCCTACGAGCAGTACTTC.